This record looks at one T cell receptor beta chain sequence and its context. The record originates from a study of T cell changes during pregnancy in multiple sclerosis. The CDR3 contains 14 residues. Germline loops: CDR1 MNHEY, CDR2 SMNVEV (reference sequence). Trimming took 6 bases from V and 8 from J, leaving 19 bases between them. Clones were sequenced by immunoSEQ multiplex PCR, and TCRdb holds only the in-frame ones, with some missing. Among 55,000 to 70,000 clones, just over 90% were seen once, and the ten largest hold about 1.8%. The gene calls are TRBV27 and TRBJ1-1; D might be TRBD1 (6 bases). The input for sequencing was peripheral blood, taken after pregnancy. This clonotype was obtained from a female donor with multiple sclerosis, enrolled in a pregnancy study. This CDR3 is CASSSTGSPEEAFF. CDR3 in DNA: TGTGCCAGCAGCTCAACAGGGTCCCCAGAGGAAGCTTTCTTT.